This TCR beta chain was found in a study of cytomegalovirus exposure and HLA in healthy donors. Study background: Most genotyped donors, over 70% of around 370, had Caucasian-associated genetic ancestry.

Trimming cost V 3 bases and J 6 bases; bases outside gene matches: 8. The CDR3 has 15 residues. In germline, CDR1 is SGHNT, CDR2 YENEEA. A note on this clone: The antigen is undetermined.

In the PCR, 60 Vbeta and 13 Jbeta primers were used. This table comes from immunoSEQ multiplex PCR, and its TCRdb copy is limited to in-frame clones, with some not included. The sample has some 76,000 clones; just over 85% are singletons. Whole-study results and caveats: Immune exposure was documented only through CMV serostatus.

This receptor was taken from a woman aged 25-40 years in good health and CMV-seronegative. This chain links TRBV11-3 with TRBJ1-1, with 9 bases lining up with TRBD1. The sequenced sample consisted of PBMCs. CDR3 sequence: CASSLETGGFAEAFF. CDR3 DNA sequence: TGTGCCAGCAGCTTGGAAACAGGGGGCTTCGCTGAAGCTTTCTTT.